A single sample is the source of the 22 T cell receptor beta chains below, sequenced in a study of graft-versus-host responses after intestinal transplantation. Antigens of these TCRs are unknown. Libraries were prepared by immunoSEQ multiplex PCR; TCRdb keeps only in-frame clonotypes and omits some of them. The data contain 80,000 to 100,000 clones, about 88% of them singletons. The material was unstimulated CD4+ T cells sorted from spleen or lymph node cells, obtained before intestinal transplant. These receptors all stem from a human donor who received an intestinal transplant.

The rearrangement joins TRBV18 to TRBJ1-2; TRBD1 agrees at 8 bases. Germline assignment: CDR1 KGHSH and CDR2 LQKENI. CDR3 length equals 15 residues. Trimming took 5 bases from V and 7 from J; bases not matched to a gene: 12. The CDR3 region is CASSSADRGAGGYTF. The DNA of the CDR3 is TGTGCCAGCTCATCCGCTGACAGGGGCGCTGGTGGCTACACCTTC.

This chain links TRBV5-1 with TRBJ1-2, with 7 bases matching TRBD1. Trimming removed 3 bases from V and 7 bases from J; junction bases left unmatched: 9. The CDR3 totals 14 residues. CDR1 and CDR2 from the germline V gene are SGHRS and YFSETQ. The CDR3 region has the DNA TGCGCCAGCAGCTCCGGCCAGTGGGACAGTGGCTACACCTTC. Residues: CASSSGQWDSGYTF.

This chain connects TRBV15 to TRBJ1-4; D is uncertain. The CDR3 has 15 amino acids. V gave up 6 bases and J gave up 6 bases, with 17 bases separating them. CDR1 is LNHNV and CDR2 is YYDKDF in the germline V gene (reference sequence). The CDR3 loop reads CATRSGSGGHEKLFF. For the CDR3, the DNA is TGTGCCACCAGATCGGGGTCGGGCGGTCATGAAAAACTGTTTTTT.

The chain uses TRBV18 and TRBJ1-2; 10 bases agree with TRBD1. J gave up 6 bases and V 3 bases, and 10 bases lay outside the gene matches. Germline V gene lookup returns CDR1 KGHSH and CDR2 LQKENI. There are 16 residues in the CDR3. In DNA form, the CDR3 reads TGTGCCAGCTCACCCCTTTCCGGGACAGGGGAGAATGGCTACACCTTC. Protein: CASSPLSGTGENGYTF.

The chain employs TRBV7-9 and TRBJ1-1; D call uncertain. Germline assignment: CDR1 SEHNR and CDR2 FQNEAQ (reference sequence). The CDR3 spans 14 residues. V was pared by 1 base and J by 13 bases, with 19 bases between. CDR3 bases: TGTGCCAGCAGCTTAGGGGAAAAAGGCGGAGCGGATTTCTTT. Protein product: CASSLGEKGGADFF.

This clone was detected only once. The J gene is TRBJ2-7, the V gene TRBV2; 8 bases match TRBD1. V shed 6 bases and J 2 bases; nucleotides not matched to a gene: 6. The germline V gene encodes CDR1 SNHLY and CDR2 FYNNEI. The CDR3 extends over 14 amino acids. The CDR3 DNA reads TGTGCCAGCAGCTATACAGGGGGAACCTACGAGCAGTACTTC. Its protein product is CASSYTGGTYEQYF.

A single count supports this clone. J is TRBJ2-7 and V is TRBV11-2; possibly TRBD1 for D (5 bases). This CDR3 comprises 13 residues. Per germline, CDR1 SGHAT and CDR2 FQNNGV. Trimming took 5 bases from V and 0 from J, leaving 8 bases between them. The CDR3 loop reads CASSGRASYEQYF. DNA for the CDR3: TGTGCCAGCAGCGGCAGGGCCTCCTACGAGCAGTACTTC.

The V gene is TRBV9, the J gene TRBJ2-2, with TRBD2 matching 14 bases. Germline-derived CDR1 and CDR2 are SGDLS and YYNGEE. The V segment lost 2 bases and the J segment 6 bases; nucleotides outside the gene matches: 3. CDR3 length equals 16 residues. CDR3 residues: CASSVRLAGGAGELFF. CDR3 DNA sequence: TGTGCCAGCAGCGTTCGACTAGCGGGAGGGGCCGGGGAGCTGTTTTTT.

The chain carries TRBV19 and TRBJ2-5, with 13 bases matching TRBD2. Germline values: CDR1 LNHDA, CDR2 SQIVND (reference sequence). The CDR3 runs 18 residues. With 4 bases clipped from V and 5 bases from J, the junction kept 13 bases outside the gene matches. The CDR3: CASSTTWNGLAGDETQYF. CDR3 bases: TGTGCCAGTAGTACCACCTGGAACGGACTAGCGGGGGATGAGACCCAGTACTTC.

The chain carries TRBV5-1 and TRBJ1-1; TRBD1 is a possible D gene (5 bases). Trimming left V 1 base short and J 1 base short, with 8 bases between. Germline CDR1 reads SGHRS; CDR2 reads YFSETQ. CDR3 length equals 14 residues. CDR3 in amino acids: CASSLRGGNTEAFF. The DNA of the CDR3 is TGCGCCAGCAGCTTGCGGGGGGGGAACACTGAAGCTTTCTTT.

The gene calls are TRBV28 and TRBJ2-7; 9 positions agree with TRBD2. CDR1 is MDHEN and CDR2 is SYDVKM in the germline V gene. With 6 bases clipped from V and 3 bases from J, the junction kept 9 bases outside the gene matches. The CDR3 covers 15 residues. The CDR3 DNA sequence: TGTGCCAGCAGGTCCTATAGCGGGGGACTCTACGAGCAGTACTTC. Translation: CASRSYSGGLYEQYF.

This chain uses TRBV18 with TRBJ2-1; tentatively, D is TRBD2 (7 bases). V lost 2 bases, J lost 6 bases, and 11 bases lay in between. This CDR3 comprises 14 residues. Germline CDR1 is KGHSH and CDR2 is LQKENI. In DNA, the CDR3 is TGTGCCAGCTCACCAGGGGGGGCCCTCAATGAGCAGTTCTTC. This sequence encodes CASSPGGALNEQFF.

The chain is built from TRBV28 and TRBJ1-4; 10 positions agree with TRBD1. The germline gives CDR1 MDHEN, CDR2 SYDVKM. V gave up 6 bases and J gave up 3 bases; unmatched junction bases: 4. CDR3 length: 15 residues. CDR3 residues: CASSLGQGANEKLFF. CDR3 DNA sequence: TGTGCCAGCAGCCTTGGACAGGGGGCTAATGAAAAACTGTTTTTT.

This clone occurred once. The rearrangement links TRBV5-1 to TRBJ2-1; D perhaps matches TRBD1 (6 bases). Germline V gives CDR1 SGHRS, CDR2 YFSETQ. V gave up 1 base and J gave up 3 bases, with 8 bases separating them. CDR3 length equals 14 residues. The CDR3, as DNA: TGCGCCAGCAGCTTGCAGGGGAGCTACAATGAGCAGTTCTTC. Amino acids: CASSLQGSYNEQFF.

CDR3 loop: CASSLLGRGQGATGELFF. The CDR3 DNA sequence: TGTGCCAGCAGTTTATTGGGGCGGGGACAGGGAGCCACCGGGGAGCTGTTTTTT. The J gene is TRBJ2-2, the V gene TRBV27; 9 bases map to TRBD1. Germline CDR1 MNHEY, CDR2 SMNVEV (reference sequence). J gave up 4 bases and V 1 base, and 10 bases lay outside the gene matches. CDR3 length equals 18 residues.

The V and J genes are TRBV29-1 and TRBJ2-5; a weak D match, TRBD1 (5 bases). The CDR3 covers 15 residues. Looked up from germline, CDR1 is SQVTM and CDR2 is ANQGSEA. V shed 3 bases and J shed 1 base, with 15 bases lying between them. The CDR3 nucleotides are TGCAGCGTTGACTCCTCCCAGGGTAGCCAAGAGACCCAGTACTTC. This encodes CSVDSSQGSQETQYF. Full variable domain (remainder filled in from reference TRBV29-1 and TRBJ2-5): SAVISQKPSRDICQRGTSLTIQCQVDSQVTMMFWYRQQPGQSLTLIATANQGSEATYESGFVIDKFPISRPNLTFSTLTVSNMSPEDSSIYLCSVDSSQGSQETQYFGPGTRLLVL.

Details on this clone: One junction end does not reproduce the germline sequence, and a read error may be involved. CDR3 DNA: TGTGCTAGCAGCGTGGGACTAGCCGCAGATACGCAGTATTTT. This gives the protein CASSVGLAADTQYF. This chain joins TRBV7-7 and TRBJ2-3; 9 nucleotides align to TRBD2. This CDR3 region has 14 residues. Germline assignment: CDR1 SSHAT and CDR2 FNYEAQ (reference sequence).

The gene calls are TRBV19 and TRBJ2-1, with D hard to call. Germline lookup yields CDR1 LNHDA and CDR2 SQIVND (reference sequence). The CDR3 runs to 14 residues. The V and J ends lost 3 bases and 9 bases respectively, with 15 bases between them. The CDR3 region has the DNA TGTGCCAGTAGTATCTACCCTCAACCAAGTGAGCAGTTCTTC. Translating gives CASSIYPQPSEQFF.

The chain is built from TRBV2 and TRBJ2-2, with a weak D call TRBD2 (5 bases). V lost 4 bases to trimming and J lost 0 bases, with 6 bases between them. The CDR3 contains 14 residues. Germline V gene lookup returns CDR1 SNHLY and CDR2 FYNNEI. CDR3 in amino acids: CASSGLTNTGELFF. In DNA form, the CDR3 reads TGTGCCAGCAGTGGACTAACGAACACCGGGGAGCTGTTTTTT.

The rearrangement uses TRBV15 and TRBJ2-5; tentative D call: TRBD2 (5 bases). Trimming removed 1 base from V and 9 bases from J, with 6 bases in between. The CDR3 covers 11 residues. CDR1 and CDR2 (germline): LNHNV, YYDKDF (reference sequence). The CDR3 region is CATSRGLPQYF. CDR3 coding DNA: TGTGCCACCAGCAGAGGACTACCCCAGTACTTC.

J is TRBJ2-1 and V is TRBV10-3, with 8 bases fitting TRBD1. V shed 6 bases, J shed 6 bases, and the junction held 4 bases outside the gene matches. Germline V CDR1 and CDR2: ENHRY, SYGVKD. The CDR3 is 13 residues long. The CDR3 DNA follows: TGTGCCATCAGACCACAGGGGGGCAATGAGCAGTTCTTC. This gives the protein CAIRPQGGNEQFF.

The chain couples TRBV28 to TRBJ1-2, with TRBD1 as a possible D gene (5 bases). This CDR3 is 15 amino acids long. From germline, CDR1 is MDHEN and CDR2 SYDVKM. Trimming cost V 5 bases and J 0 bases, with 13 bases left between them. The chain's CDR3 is CASSIWGRSNYGYTF. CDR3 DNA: TGTGCCAGCAGTATCTGGGGCAGGTCTAACTATGGCTACACCTTC.